Following are 20 T cell receptor beta chains from one sample sequenced in a study of shared clonotypes between healthy human individuals. The repertoire was sequenced with immunoSEQ multiplex PCR; TCRdb's copy has only in-frame clones and lacks some. The data contain some 2,000,000 clones, approximately 95% of them singletons. The sample consisted of naive CD4+ T cells sorted from blood. Described subset: CD45RA+ positively selected. All receptors come from a man younger than 30 in good health.

This clone was detected a few times. The V gene is TRBV21-1, the J gene TRBJ1-2. TRBV21-1 is a pseudogene segment. There are 12 residues in the CDR3. In nucleotides, the CDR3 is TGTGCCAGCACTTCCGAGGACTATGGCTACACCTTC. Its protein product is CASTSEDYGYTF.

The chain has TRBV5-1 and TRBJ1-1; no clear D gene. CDR1 and CDR2 from the germline V gene are SGHRS and YFSETQ. The length of the CDR3 is 13 residues. Trimming shortened V by 2 bases and J by 3 bases, and 8 bases separated the two germline ends. In nucleotides, the CDR3 is TGCGCCAGCAGCTTTAAACTGGACACTGAAGCTTTCTTT. It is translated as CASSFKLDTEAFF. Using reference TRBV5-1 and TRBJ1-1 for the parts outside the CDR3, the full variable domain is KAGVTQTPRYLIKTRGQQVTLSCSPISGHRSVSWYQQTPGQGLQFLFEYFSETQRNKGNFPGRFSGRQFSNSRSEMNVSTLELGDSALYLCASSFKLDTEAFFGQGTRLTVV.

This sequence joins TRBV18 and TRBJ1-5; D remains unclear. Germline CDR1 KGHSH, CDR2 LQKENI. Trimming left V 0 bases short and J 6 bases short, with 15 bases between. This CDR3 has 16 residues. The CDR3 nucleotides are TGTGCCAGCTCACCACCGGCGGCCGGGTGGGGTCAGCCCCAGCATTTT. Translating gives CASSPPAAGWGQPQHF.

In regard to this clone: The junction departs from the called germline gene at one end, perhaps through a read error. The J gene is TRBJ1-3, the V gene TRBV7-7, with D unclear. Germline loops: CDR1 SSHAT, CDR2 FNYEAQ (reference sequence). This CDR3 is 16 amino acids long. The CDR3 loop is CASSPQQHPTGNTIYF. DNA for the CDR3: TGTGCTAGCAGCCCGCAGCAGCACCCGACTGGAAACACCATATATTTT.

This chain uses TRBV27 with TRBJ2-7; 11 bases line up with TRBD1. Germline CDR1 MNHEY, CDR2 SMNVEV (reference sequence). After removal of 6 bases from V and 4 bases from J, the junction contained 23 bases not matched to a gene. The CDR3 covers 20 residues. The CDR3: CASRLIGAPRTGGAGYEQYF. DNA for the CDR3: TGTGCCAGCAGACTTATTGGAGCTCCCCGGACAGGGGGCGCAGGTTACGAGCAGTACTTC.

The chain has TRBV7-6 and TRBJ2-1, with D possibly being TRBD1 (6 bases). The CDR3 sequence is 14 residues long. Trimming pared 4 bases from V and 3 bases from J, leaving 10 bases between. The germline V gene encodes CDR1 SGHVS and CDR2 FNYEAQ. Here the CDR3 DNA reads TGTGCCAGCAGCTCCATGACAGGCTACAATGAGCAGTTCTTC. Its protein is CASSSMTGYNEQFF.

This rearrangement joins TRBV6-1 to TRBJ2-5; D might be TRBD1 (5 bases). Germline CDR1 is MNHNS and CDR2 is SASEGT. The CDR3 loop spans 13 amino acids. V was cut by 6 bases and J by 2 bases, with 10 bases left in between. For the CDR3, the DNA is TGTGCCAGCAGAGAGACAGCTCAAGAGACCCAGTACTTC. It yields the protein CASRETAQETQYF.

The rearrangement joins TRBV30 to TRBJ2-7; D uncertain. This CDR3 is 13 amino acids long. Germline CDR1 is GTSNPN and CDR2 is SVGIG (reference sequence). V lost 0 bases to trimming and J lost 1 base, with 7 bases between them. The CDR3 is CAWSVKLSYEQYF. As DNA, the CDR3 is TGTGCCTGGAGTGTAAAACTGTCCTACGAGCAGTACTTC.

The genes are TRBV30 and TRBJ1-1; D is unresolved. V was trimmed by 5 bases and J by 2 bases, leaving 12 bases between them. CDR1 and CDR2 (germline): GTSNPN, SVGIG (reference sequence). This CDR3 contains 13 residues. The CDR3 DNA reads as TGTGCCTGGGTTGTTCGGCGAAACACTGAAGCTTTCTTT. Translated, it gives CAWVVRRNTEAFF.

J is TRBJ1-6 and V is TRBV2; no clear D. Germline CDR1 and CDR2: SNHLY and FYNNEI. The V and J ends lost 1 base and 8 bases respectively, with 6 bases between them. This CDR3 comprises 13 residues. The CDR3 coding sequence is TGTGCCAGCAGTGAAGAGCGGGATTCACCCCTCCACTTT. Its protein product is CASSEERDSPLHF.

This clone occurred once. V and J are TRBV11-2 and TRBJ2-7; D possibly corresponds to TRBD2 (5 bases). V was clipped by 0 bases and J by 2 bases, with 11 bases between them. The germline V gene has CDR1 SGHAT and CDR2 FQNNGV. The CDR3 totals 15 residues. CDR3 loop: CASSLEIGVTYEQYF. The DNA of the CDR3 is TGTGCCAGCAGCTTAGAAATCGGGGTTACCTACGAGCAGTACTTC.

The chain joins TRBV2 to TRBJ1-1, with D unclear. Trimming removed 7 bases at V and 5 bases at J, with 17 bases between. The CDR3 contains 14 residues. In germline, CDR1 is SNHLY, CDR2 FYNNEI. CDR3 sequence reads: CASIRTAAETEAFF. The CDR3 DNA follows: TGTGCCAGCATACGGACTGCGGCGGAGACTGAAGCTTTCTTT.

Of note for this clone: This specimen includes other DNA sequences encoding the same CDR3. The gene calls are TRBV6-5 and TRBJ2-7; possible D gene TRBD2, 5 bases. Trimming removed 6 bases at V and 6 bases at J, with 9 bases between. CDR3 length equals 11 residues. Looked up from germline, CDR1 is MNHEY and CDR2 is SVGAGI. The CDR3 DNA is TGTGCCAGCAGCCGGACTGGCGAGCAGTACTTC. Amino acids: CASSRTGEQYF.

V is TRBV5-4 and J is TRBJ2-5, with D unresolved. This CDR3 is 15 amino acids long. CDR1 and CDR2 from the germline V gene are SGHNT and YYREEE (reference sequence). The V end was cut by 4 bases, the J end by 1 base, with 14 bases between. CDR3 DNA: TGTGCCAGCAGCCCCCGCAGTGCGGCCCAAGAGACCCAGTACTTC. This encodes CASSPRSAAQETQYF.

V is TRBV5-1 and J is TRBJ1-1, with D unclear. This CDR3 comprises 16 residues. Germline V gene lookup returns CDR1 SGHRS and CDR2 YFSETQ. V dropped 4 bases and J dropped 3 bases, with 19 bases sitting between them. The chain's CDR3 is CASSLAGAWIDTEAFF. As DNA, the CDR3 is TGCGCCAGCAGCCTTGCAGGAGCGTGGATCGACACTGAAGCTTTCTTT.

This clone was found once. The rearrangement joins TRBV18 to TRBJ2-7, with TRBD2 matching over 7 bases. This CDR3 has 16 amino acids. Germline CDR1 KGHSH, CDR2 LQKENI. Germline trimming cut 5 bases from V and 4 bases from J; bases unmatched to any gene: 14. This chain's CDR3 is CASSAELASIRYEQYF. The CDR3, as DNA: TGTGCCAGCTCAGCCGAACTAGCGTCAATAAGGTACGAGCAGTACTTC.

The chain recombines TRBV7-8 with TRBJ1-2, with 9 bases aligning to TRBD1. The CDR3 consists of 19 residues. After removal of 4 bases from V and 2 bases from J, the junction contained 17 bases not matched to a gene. The germline V gene has CDR1 SGHVS and CDR2 FQNEAQ. Here the CDR3 reads CASSSKTRQGDIKNYGYTF. The CDR3 nucleotides read TGTGCCAGCAGCTCGAAAACCCGACAGGGGGATATCAAAAACTATGGCTACACCTTC. The full variable domain, its missing parts supplied by reference TRBV7-8 and TRBJ1-2, is GAGVSQSPRYKVAKRGQDVALRCDPISGHVSLFWYQQALGQGPEFLTYFQNEAQLDKSGLPSDRFFAERPEGSVSTLKIQRTQQEDSAVYLCASSSKTRQGDIKNYGYTFGSGTRLTVV.

The V and J genes are TRBV6-5 and TRBJ1-6; the D is unclear. The CDR3 contains 12 residues. Germline CDR1 reads MNHEY; CDR2 reads SVGAGI. Trimming shortened V by 6 bases and J by 11 bases, and 11 bases separated the two germline ends. The CDR3 reads CASSYRGPPLHF. CDR3 DNA sequence: TGTGCCAGCAGCTACCGAGGGCCACCCCTCCACTTT.

This clone is a singleton in its sample. V is TRBV6-5 and J is TRBJ1-2, with a weak D call TRBD1 (6 bases). Germline CDR1 reads MNHEY; CDR2 reads SVGAGI. V lost 2 bases and J 8 bases, leaving 18 bases between the germline ends. The CDR3 has 15 amino acids. Here the CDR3 DNA reads TGTGCCAGCAGTTACACCCAAGGGGGGGCTATGGGCTACACCTTC. Protein product: CASSYTQGGAMGYTF.

The rearrangement joins TRBV7-8 to TRBJ2-2; the match to TRBD1 covers 8 bases. Trimming cost V 6 bases and J 6 bases; bases outside gene matches: 6. The CDR3 is made up of 14 amino acids. Germline-derived CDR1 and CDR2 are SGHVS and FQNEAQ. CDR3 sequence reads: CASRSTGGSGELFF. The CDR3 DNA reads TGTGCCAGCAGGTCAACAGGGGGGTCCGGGGAGCTGTTTTTT.